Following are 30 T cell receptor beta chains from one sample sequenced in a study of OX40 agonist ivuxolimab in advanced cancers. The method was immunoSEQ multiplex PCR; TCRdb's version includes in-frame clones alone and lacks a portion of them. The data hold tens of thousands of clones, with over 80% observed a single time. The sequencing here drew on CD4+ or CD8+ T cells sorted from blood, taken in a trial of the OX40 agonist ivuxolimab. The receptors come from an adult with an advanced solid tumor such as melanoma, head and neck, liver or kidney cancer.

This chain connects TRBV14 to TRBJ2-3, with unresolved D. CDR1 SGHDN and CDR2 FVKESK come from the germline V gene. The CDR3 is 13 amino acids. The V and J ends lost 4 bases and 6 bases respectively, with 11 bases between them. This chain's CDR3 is CASSPVGSDTQYF. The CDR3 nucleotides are TGTGCCAGCAGCCCAGTTGGTTCCGATACGCAGTATTTT.

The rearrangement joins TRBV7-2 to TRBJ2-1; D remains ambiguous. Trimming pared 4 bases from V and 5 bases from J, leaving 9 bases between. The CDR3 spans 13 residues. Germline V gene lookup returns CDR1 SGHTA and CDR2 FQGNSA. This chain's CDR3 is CASSSTNHNEQFF. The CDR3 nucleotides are TGTGCCAGCAGCTCAACTAACCACAATGAGCAGTTCTTC.

This CDR3 is CASSRPTGVNTGELFF. In DNA, the CDR3 is TGTGCCAGCAGCCGGCCGACAGGGGTGAACACCGGGGAGCTGTTTTTT. This rearrangement joins TRBV7-8 to TRBJ2-2; 8 positions agree with TRBD1. There are 16 residues in the CDR3. Germline CDR1 reads SGHVS; CDR2 reads FQNEAQ. V shed 5 bases, J shed 1 base, and the junction held 6 bases outside the gene matches.

The CDR3 here is CASSQTGPLYNEQFF. For the CDR3, the DNA is TGTGCCAGCAGTCAAACAGGGCCCCTGTACAATGAGCAGTTCTTC. This sequence joins TRBV6-5 and TRBJ2-1, with D tentatively TRBD1 (6 bases). CDR3 size: 15 residues. Per the germline V gene, CDR1 is MNHEY and CDR2 is SVGAGI. Deletions cut 5 bases from V and 4 bases from J, with 15 bases between.

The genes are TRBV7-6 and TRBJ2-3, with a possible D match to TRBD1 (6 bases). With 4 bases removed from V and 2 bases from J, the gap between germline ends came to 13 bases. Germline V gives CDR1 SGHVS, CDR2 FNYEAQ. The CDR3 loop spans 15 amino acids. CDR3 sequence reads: CASSSQDRTTDTQYF. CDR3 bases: TGTGCCAGCAGCTCCCAAGACAGGACCACAGATACGCAGTATTTT.

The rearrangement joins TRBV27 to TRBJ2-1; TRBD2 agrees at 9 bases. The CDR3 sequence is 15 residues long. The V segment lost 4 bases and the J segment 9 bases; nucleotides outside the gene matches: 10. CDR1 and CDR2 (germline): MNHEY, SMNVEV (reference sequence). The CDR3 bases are TGTGCCAGCAGTTCCGGCGGGAGGGCCAATGGTGAGCAGTTCTTC. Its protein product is CASSSGGRANGEQFF.

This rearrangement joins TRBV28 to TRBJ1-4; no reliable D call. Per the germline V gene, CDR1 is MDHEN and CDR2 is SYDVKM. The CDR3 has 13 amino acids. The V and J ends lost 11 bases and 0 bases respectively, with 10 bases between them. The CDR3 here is CAANTATNEKLFF. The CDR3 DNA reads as TGTGCCGCGAATACGGCAACTAATGAAAAACTGTTTTTT.

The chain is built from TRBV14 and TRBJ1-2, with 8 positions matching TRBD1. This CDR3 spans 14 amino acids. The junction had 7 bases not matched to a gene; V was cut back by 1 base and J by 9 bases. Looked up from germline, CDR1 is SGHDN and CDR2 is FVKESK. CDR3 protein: CASSQAGQAVSYTF. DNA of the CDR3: TGTGCCAGCAGCCAAGCGGGACAGGCCGTCAGCTACACCTTC.

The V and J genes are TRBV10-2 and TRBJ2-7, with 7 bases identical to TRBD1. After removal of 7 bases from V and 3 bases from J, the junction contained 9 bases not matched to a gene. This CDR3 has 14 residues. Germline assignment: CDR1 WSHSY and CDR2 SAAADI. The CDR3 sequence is CASIQGQVGYEQYF. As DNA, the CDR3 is TGCGCCAGCATCCAAGGACAGGTTGGCTACGAGCAGTACTTC.

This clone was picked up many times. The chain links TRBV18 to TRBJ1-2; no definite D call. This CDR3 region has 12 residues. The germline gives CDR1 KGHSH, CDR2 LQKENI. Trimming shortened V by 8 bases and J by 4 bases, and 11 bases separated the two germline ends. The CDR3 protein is CASTGGSYGYTF. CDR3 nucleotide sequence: TGTGCCAGCACCGGAGGATCCTATGGCTACACCTTC. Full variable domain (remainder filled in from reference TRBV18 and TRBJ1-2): NAGVMQNPRHLVRRRGQEARLRCSPMKGHSHVYWYRQLPEEGLKFMVYLQKENIIDESGMPKERFSAEFPKEGPSILRIQQVVRGDSAAYFCASTGGSYGYTFGSGTRLTVV.

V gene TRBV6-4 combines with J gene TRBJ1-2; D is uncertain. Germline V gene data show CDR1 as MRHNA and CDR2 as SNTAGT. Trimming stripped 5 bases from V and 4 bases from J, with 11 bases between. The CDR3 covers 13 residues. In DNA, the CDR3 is TGTGCCAGCAGTAGGGATGGTGTCTATGGCTACACCTTC. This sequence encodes CASSRDGVYGYTF.

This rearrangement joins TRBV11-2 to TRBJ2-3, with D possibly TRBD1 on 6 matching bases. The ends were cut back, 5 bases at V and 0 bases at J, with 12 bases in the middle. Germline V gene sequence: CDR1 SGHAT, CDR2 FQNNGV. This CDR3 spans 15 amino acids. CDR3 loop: CASSLRGTSTDTQYF. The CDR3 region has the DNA TGTGCCAGCAGCCTCAGGGGAACTAGCACAGATACGCAGTATTTT.

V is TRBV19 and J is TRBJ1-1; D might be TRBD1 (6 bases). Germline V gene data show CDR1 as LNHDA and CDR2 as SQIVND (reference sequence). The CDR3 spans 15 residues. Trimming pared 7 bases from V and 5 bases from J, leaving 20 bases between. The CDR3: CASTVKGGLGTEAFF. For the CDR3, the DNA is TGTGCCAGTACCGTCAAGGGGGGGCTAGGGACTGAAGCTTTCTTT.

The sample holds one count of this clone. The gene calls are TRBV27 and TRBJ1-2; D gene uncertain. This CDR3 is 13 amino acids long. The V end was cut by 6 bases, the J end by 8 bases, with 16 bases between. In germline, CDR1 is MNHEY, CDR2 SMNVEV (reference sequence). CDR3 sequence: CASRIPGKGGYTF. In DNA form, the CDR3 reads TGTGCCAGCAGAATTCCGGGAAAAGGGGGCTACACCTTC.

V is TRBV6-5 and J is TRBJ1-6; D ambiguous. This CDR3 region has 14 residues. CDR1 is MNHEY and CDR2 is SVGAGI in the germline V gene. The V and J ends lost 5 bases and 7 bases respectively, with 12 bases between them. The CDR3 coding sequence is TGTGCCAGCAGTGAGTTACGGAACAATTCACCCCTCCACTTT. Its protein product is CASSELRNNSPLHF.

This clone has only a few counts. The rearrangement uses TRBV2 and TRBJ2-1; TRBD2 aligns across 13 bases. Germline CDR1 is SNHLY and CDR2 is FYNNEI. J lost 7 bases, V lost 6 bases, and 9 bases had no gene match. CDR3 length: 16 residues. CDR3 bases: TGTGCCAGCAGGCGGACTAGCGGGAGTAGGGCTAATGAGCAGTTCTTC. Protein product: CASRRTSGSRANEQFF. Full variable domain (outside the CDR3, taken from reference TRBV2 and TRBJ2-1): EPEVTQTPSHQVTQMGQEVILRCVPISNHLYFYWYRQILGQKVEFLVSFYNNEISEKSEIFDDQFSVERPDGSNFTLKIRSTKLEDSAMYFCASRRTSGSRANEQFFGPGTRLTVL.

Here the CDR3 reads CSVSPGLVTDTQYF. The CDR3 DNA follows: TGCAGCGTTTCGCCGGGACTAGTAACAGATACGCAGTATTTT. The V and J genes are TRBV29-1 and TRBJ2-3; 8 nucleotides agree with TRBD2. Trimming took 5 bases from V and 3 from J; bases not matched to a gene: 7. CDR1 and CDR2 (germline): SQVTM, ANQGSEA. The CDR3 spans 14 residues.

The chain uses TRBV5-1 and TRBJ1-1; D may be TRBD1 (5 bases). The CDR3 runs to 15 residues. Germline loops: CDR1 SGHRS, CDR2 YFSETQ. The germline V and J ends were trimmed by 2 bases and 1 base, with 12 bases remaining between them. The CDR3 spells CASSFVGGSNTEAFF. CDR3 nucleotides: TGCGCCAGCAGCTTCGTGGGGGGGTCGAACACTGAAGCTTTCTTT.

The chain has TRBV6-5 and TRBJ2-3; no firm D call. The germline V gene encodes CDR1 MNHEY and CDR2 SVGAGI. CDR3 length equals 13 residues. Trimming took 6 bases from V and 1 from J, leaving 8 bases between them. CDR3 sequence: CASRDTGTDTQYF. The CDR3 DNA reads TGTGCCAGCAGAGACACTGGCACAGATACGCAGTATTTT.

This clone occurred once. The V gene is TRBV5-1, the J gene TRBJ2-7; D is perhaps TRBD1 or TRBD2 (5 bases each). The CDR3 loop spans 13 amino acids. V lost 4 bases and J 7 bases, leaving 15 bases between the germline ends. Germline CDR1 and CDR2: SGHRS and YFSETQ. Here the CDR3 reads CASSLGDALEQYF. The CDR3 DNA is TGCGCCAGCAGCCTGGGGGATGCTCTAGAGCAGTACTTC.

The CDR3 DNA is TGTGCCAGCAGCCCCGACCGAGGAGATACGCAGTATTTT. Translated: CASSPDRGDTQYF. The chain recombines TRBV7-8 with TRBJ2-3; no firm D call. Germline V gene sequence: CDR1 SGHVS, CDR2 FQNEAQ. CDR3 length: 13 residues. Trimming left V 5 bases short and J 5 bases short, with 11 bases between. The full variable domain, with the rest looked up from reference TRBV7-8 and TRBJ2-3, is GAGVSQSPRYKVAKRGQDVALRCDPISGHVSLFWYQQALGQGPEFLTYFQNEAQLDKSGLPSDRFFAERPEGSVSTLKIQRTQQEDSAVYLCASSPDRGDTQYFGPGTRLTVL.

The chain's CDR3 is CASRPSGTDTQYF. CDR3 nucleotide sequence: TGTGCCAGCAGACCCAGTGGCACAGATACGCAGTATTTT. The chain combines TRBV27 with TRBJ2-3; D unclear. Trimming removed 6 bases at V and 1 base at J, with 8 bases between. The CDR3 has 13 amino acids. Germline V CDR1 and CDR2: MNHEY, SMNVEV (reference sequence).

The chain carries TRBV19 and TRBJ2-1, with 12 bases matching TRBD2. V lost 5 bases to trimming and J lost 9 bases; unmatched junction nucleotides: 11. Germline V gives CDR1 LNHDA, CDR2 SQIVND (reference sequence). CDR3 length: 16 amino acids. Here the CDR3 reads CASSSGTSGLYTEQFF. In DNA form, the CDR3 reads TGTGCCAGTAGTTCCGGGACTAGCGGGTTGTATACTGAGCAGTTCTTC.

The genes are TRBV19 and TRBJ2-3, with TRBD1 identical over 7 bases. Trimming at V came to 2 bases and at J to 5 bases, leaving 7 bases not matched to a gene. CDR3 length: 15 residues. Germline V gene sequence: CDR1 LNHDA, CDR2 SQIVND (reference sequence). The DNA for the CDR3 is TGTGCCAGTAGTATAACAGGGGACCGGGGAGATACGCAGTATTTT. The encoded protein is CASSITGDRGDTQYF.

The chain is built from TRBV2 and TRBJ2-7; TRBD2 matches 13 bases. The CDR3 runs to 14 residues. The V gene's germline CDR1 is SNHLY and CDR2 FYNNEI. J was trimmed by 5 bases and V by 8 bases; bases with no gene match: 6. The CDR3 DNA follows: TGTGCCAGCTTATGGACTAGCGGGAGTAACGAGCAGTACTTC. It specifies CASLWTSGSNEQYF.

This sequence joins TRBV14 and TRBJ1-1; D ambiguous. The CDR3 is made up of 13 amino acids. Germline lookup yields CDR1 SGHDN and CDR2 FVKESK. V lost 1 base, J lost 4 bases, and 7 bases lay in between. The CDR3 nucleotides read TGTGCCAGCAGCCAAGGGGTTAGCACTGAAGCTTTCTTT. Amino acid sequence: CASSQGVSTEAFF. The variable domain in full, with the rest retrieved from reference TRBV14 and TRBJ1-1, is EAGVTQFPSHSVIEKGQTVTLRCDPISGHDNLYWYRRVMGKEIKFLLHFVKESKQDESGMPNNRFLAERTGGTYSTLKVQPAELEDSGVYFCASSQGVSTEAFFGQGTRLTVV.

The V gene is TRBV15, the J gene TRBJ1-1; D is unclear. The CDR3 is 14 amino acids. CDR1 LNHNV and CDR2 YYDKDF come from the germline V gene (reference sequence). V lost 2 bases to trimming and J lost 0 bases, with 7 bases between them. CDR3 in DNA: TGTGCCACCAGCAGAACCAGGTTGAACACTGAAGCTTTCTTT. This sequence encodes CATSRTRLNTEAFF.

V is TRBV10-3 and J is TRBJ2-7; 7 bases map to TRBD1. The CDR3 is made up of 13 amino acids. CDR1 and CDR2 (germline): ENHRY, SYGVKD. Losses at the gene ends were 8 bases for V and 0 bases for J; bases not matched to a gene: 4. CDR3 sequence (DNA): TGTGCCATCCGACAGGGAAGCTCCTACGAGCAGTACTTC. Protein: CAIRQGSSYEQYF.

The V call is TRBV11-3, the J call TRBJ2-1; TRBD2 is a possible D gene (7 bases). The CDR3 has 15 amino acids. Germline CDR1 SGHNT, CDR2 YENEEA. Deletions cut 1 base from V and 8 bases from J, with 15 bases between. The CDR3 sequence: CASSLGGGGFDEQFF. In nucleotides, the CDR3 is TGTGCCAGCAGCTTAGGCGGGGGCGGATTCGATGAGCAGTTCTTC. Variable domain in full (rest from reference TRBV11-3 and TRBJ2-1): EAGVVQSPRYKIIEKKQPVAFWCNPISGHNTLYWYLQNLGQGPELLIRYENEEAVDDSQLPKDRFSAERLKGVDSTLKIQPAELGDSAVYLCASSLGGGGFDEQFFGPGTRLTVL.

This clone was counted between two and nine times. The CDR3 loop is CASSSSAEYEQYF. The CDR3 DNA is TGTGCCAGCTCATCCTCAGCCGAATACGAGCAGTACTTC. The genes are TRBV18 and TRBJ2-7; D call uncertain. The germline gives CDR1 KGHSH, CDR2 LQKENI. The CDR3 is made up of 13 amino acids. Trimming pared 5 bases from V and 4 bases from J, leaving 12 bases between.